This T cell receptor (beta chain) was sequenced in a study of OX40 agonist ivuxolimab in advanced cancers. The study in broad terms: Ivuxolimab, which targeted the costimulatory receptor OX40 (CD134), was an agonistic, fully human IgG2 monoclonal antibody. Peripheral TCRbeta sequencing was intended to test whether TCR sequence diversity was altered and clonal T-cell expansion was caused by ivuxolimab. In the dose-escalation cohort, 82.7% of patients were male, and the mean age was approximately 55 years, with a range of roughly 20 to 79. Intravenous ivuxolimab was administered to patients every 2 weeks at six dose levels: 0.01, 0.1, 0.3, 1.5, 3 and 10 mg/kg. Of the roughly 52 patients in dose escalation, some 19 had hepatocellular carcinoma, around 15 had melanoma, 9 had renal cell carcinoma and 9 had head and neck cancer. Patients were allowed to have had prior anti-PD-1, anti-PD-L1 or anti-CTLA-4 therapy, and roughly two fifths of the dose-escalation patients had been treated with checkpoint inhibitors. Partial responses were achieved by three dose-escalation patients, of whom one had hepatocellular carcinoma and two had cutaneous melanoma. The monotherapy dose-escalation portion (N of about 50 patients) of the phase I ivuxolimab trial is reported in the paper. The investigation overall reported the following: Antigen specificity was not determined for the clonally expanded peripheral T cells. Low levels of normalized T-cell clonal expansion were also seen in some patients who did not respond. Partial responders in the 0.1-3.0 mg/kg groups had among the lowest normalized peripheral clonal expansion, especially among CD8+ T cells. At doses from 0.1 to 3.0 mg/kg, clonal expansion was seen in both CD4+ and CD8+ blood T cells between baseline and week 6. After ivuxolimab, CD8+ T cells had more expanded clones than CD4+ T cells on average.

Genomic DNA was isolated from the sorted cells so that the TCRbeta CDR3 region could be sequenced. TCRbeta CDR3 regions were sequenced using the immunoSEQ Assay. The clones in this table, taken by TCRdb from immuneACCESS, are in-frame only. Not every clone is retained; where verified, under half of the shortfall comes from an unresolved V gene, and the cause of the rest is unknown. The sample records 57,000 or so clones, roughly nine tenths of which are singletons. The ten largest clones take up 14% to 15% of the sample. To note about this clone: Its antigen is not yet known. The sample holds no much larger clone one base away, and base qualities are not on file.

V was cut back by 5 bases and J by 0 bases, leaving a gap of 11 bases between them. Inclusive of the bounding cysteine and phenylalanine, the CDR3 is 16 residues long. The entry retains the CDR3 DNA only, 48 bases that are in frame from base 1. The germline V gene (reference sequence) gives CDR1 as LNHDA and CDR2 as SQIVND. The trial excluded patients who had a history of autoimmune disease or were on systemic immunosuppression. Peripheral blood for TCR sequencing was drawn from every dose cohort at baseline, at cycle 4 day 1 and at cycle 7 day 1. Samples came from an open-label, multicenter, first-in-human phase I dose-escalation trial of ivuxolimab. Adults with locally advanced or metastatic melanoma, renal cell, hepatocellular, or head and neck squamous cell carcinoma were enrolled in the trial. Before TCR sequencing, CD4+ T cells and CD8+ T cells were sorted from peripheral blood as separate populations.

This receptor was obtained from an adult with an advanced solid tumor such as melanoma, head and neck, liver or kidney cancer. The source material was CD4+ or CD8+ T cells sorted from blood, sampled in a trial of the OX40 agonist ivuxolimab. The sequence joins TRBV19 to TRBJ2-6; confidence is insufficient to name the D gene. The DNA is as follows: TGTGCCAGTAGTTCACGGACGAGCTCTGGGGCCAACGTCCTGACTTTC. This gives the protein CASSSRTSSGANVLTF.